This T cell receptor (beta chain) was observed in a study of T cells after yellow fever vaccination (dated by TCRdb to the late 2010s). At the level of the whole study: Libraries from fractions with low cell numbers were prepared with the SMART-Seq v4 Ultra Low Input RNA kit. To follow T-cell clones before and after both primary and booster YFV17D yellow fever vaccination, bulk TCR alpha and beta repertoires underwent longitudinal sequencing. The cohort comprised two healthy male donors, one aged 18 to 30 and one aged 30 to 40 years. Blood was collected at multiple timepoints before and after primary and secondary immunization, and bulk PBMC replicates and cell subsets were isolated.

This clonotype was observed many times. Its antigen is not yet known. Nothing much larger sits one base from this clone, and base qualities are not available. The CDR3 starts with the cysteine, ends with the phenylalanine, and has 14 residues. Of the read, only the CDR3 DNA is kept; its 42 bases are in frame from base 1. The germline V end is reduced by 1 base and the J end by 5 bases; junction bases left unmatched: 4. CDR1 and CDR2 (SEHNR, FQNEAQ) derive from the germline V gene (reference sequence). TCR cDNA was synthesized by 5'RACE template switching, which introduced a universal primer site and unique molecular identifiers. Priming for cDNA synthesis came from both the TCR alpha and TCR beta constant segments. Libraries were amplified in two PCR steps, with sample barcodes and sequencing adapters added in the second step. Libraries were sequenced on Illumina HiSeq 2500 (2x100 bp) or NovaSeq (2x150 bp). The original pipeline was this. MIGEC handled demultiplexing of reads and collapsing into UMI consensus sequences, while MiXCR performed V(D)J alignment. Vaccine-responding clonotypes were identified with edgeR using replicate PBMC samples, with FDR below 0.01 and a log2 fold change above 5 up to day 15 being required. Each bulk clonotype received a CD4 or CD8 identity based on whether the sequenced CD4 or CD8 repertoire contained that clonotype at higher abundance. TCRdb itself trimmed the public reads at Q25 with fastp, ran MiXCR and retained productive beta chains. One record per CDR3 amino acid sequence lists the most common genes and DNA. The V and J calls shown here were made by TCRdb, not taken from the authors' results. Counted in this sample were about 63,000 distinct CDR3 sequences; 6.5% to 8% of them appeared once. The ten largest clones represent about 38% of the sample.

The treatment or condition label for this specimen denotes: live attenuated yellow fever vaccine strain. A standard Ficoll-Paque protocol was used to isolate PBMCs from peripheral blood. CD4 and CD8 T-cell fractions were isolated with Dynabeads CD4 and CD8 positive selection kits. RNA was extracted with TriZol from bulk PBMCs, CD4 and CD8 fractions, and dextramer-positive and dextramer-negative fractions. Study-level results and caveats: Computational filtering was required because FACS-sorted repertoires could contain abundant contaminating clonotypes from the bulk population. Only two donors were included in the study, so the extent to which the findings can be generalized is limited. A small fraction of clonotypes appeared in both the CD4 and CD8 compartments, likely as a result of convergent recombination. Most clones expanded after primary vaccination (almost 97% of CD4 and 88% of CD8) were re-detected after the booster, suggesting that broad memory maintenance occurred. The secondary T-cell response was weaker than the primary response but faster, peaking on day 5 instead of day 15.

This chain is built from TRBV7-9 and TRBJ2-7, with TRBD2 identical over 8 junction bases. The material sequenced was CD8+ T cells sorted from PBMCs, taken 15 days after the yellow fever booster vaccination. This receptor was obtained from a young man who received the YFV17D yellow fever vaccine. The CDR3 has the sequence CASSLVSGINEQYF. In nucleotides, the sequence is TGTGCCAGCAGCTTAGTTAGCGGGATCAACGAGCAGTACTTC.